The entry that follows covers one T cell receptor beta chain sequence. The antigen is undetermined. V was trimmed by 2 bases and J by 2 bases, leaving 12 bases between them. CDR3 size: 15 residues. Germline V gene lookup returns CDR1 MNHNY and CDR2 SVGAGI (reference sequence). The data belong to a study of blood T cells in healthy people across ages. The authors ran a second PCR of about 6 to 11 cycles using a sample-barcoded 5' primer and a J-beta primer mix. TCRdb re-analysed the 5' RACE reads in MiXCR, keeping a single row per CDR3 protein. The sample holds about a million distinct CDR3 sequences, roughly 51% seen once. Study results and caveats: Long-lived donors carried more naive CD4+ cells and greater diversity than aged donors. Leaving the PBMCs unsorted stopped any conclusive comparison of naive versus antigen-experienced cells. Researchers deemed the diversity estimates from one million T cells underestimates. A roughly linear fall in TCR beta diversity per million T cells was seen with increasing age.

The V call is TRBV6-6, the J call TRBJ1-2; no definite D call. This sequence was found in a woman in her sixties or seventies in good health. The specimen sequenced was blood. The CDR3 spells CASSYEDVGNYGYTF. CDR3 nucleotides: TGTGCCAGCAGTTACGAGGATGTAGGAAACTATGGCTACACCTTC.